These 25 T cell receptor beta chains share one sample of origin, sequenced in a study of T cell responses to AZD1222 COVID-19 vaccine. The table came from immunoSEQ multiplex PCR; TCRdb's copy has only in-frame clones and leaves some out. The sample consists of 130,000 to 150,000 clones, roughly 90% of them appearing once. Specimen: peripheral blood, collected on day 0 of AZD1222 vaccination. The receptors stem from an adult in good health.

The genes are TRBV6-5 and TRBJ1-3; D gene unclear. Germline assignment: CDR1 MNHEY and CDR2 SVGAGI. The CDR3 consists of 15 residues. Trimming took 6 bases from V and 0 from J, leaving 12 bases between them. This CDR3 is CASRRALSSGNTIYF. The CDR3 coding sequence is TGTGCCAGCAGGAGGGCCCTTTCCTCTGGAAACACCATATATTTT.

The rearrangement uses TRBV19 and TRBJ1-1; D perhaps matches TRBD1 (5 bases). This CDR3 region has 13 residues. The V end was cut by 3 bases, the J end by 9 bases, with 14 bases between. Germline lookup yields CDR1 LNHDA and CDR2 SQIVND (reference sequence). The CDR3 DNA reads TGTGCCAGTAGTATCTATGTTCAGGGACAAGCTTTCTTT. Amino acids: CASSIYVQGQAFF.

The chain employs TRBV18 and TRBJ1-5, with 7 nucleotides matching TRBD1. V was pared by 2 bases and J by 9 bases, with 7 bases of the junction left unmatched. The CDR3 is made up of 14 amino acids. Germline values: CDR1 KGHSH, CDR2 LQKENI. CDR3 coding DNA: TGTGCCAGCTCACCAGAACGACAGGGTGGGCCCCAGCATTTT. Its protein is CASSPERQGGPQHF.

As concerns this clone: Mismatch with germline at one junction end may stem from a read error. CDR3 coding DNA: TGTGCCAGCAGTGAGGGGGCTCAGCGGGATTTT. It translates to CASSEGAQRDF. The chain is built from TRBV2 and TRBJ2-3; D could derive from TRBD1 or TRBD2 (6 bases each). From germline, CDR1 is SNHLY and CDR2 FYNNEI. The length of the CDR3 is 11 residues.

V gene TRBV24-1 combines with J gene TRBJ2-1; 11 nucleotides align to TRBD2. Germline V CDR1 and CDR2: KGHDR, SFDVKD. Unmatched junction bases numbered 4, after V lost 3 bases and J lost 7 bases. The CDR3 has 15 amino acids. CDR3 sequence: CATSDVTSGVNEQFF. The DNA of the CDR3 is TGTGCCACCAGTGATGTGACTAGCGGGGTAAATGAGCAGTTCTTC.

In its sample, this clone was seen once. This chain links TRBV7-9 with TRBJ1-6, with TRBD1 identical over 7 bases. The junction had 6 bases not matched to a gene; V was cut back by 8 bases and J by 5 bases. Per the germline V gene, CDR1 is SEHNR and CDR2 is FQNEAQ (reference sequence). The length of the CDR3 is 14 residues. The CDR3 coding sequence is TGTGCCAGCTTCTCGGGACAGAATAATTCACCCCTCCACTTT. This encodes CASFSGQNNSPLHF.

This clone was recorded only once. The chain carries TRBV11-3 and TRBJ2-1, with 14 bases fitting TRBD2. Germline V lookup: CDR1 SGHNT, CDR2 YENEEA. V trimming: 4 bases; J trimming: 8 bases; junction bases outside the gene matches: 7. The CDR3 sequence is 16 residues long. The CDR3 sequence is CASSSVGTSGRDEQFF. The CDR3 DNA follows: TGTGCCAGCAGCTCAGTCGGGACTAGCGGGAGAGATGAGCAGTTCTTC.

This sequence joins TRBV7-3 and TRBJ2-5; 9 nucleotides match TRBD1. The V and J ends lost 5 bases and 4 bases, in that order; junction bases with no gene match: 8. The CDR3 spans 15 residues. The V gene's germline CDR1 is SGHTA and CDR2 FQGTGA. CDR3 protein: CASSSATGGLETQYF. The CDR3 nucleotides are TGTGCCAGCAGCAGCGCGACAGGGGGTTTAGAGACCCAGTACTTC.

The chain has TRBV27 and TRBJ2-7; D tentatively fits TRBD1 or TRBD2 (6 bases each). Germline lookup yields CDR1 MNHEY and CDR2 SMNVEV (reference sequence). The CDR3 loop spans 14 amino acids. The ends were cut back, 3 bases at V and 6 bases at J, with 15 bases in the middle. The DNA for the CDR3 is TGTGCCAGCAGTTTGGGGGGCGGTAGAGGCGAGCAGTACTTC. Its protein is CASSLGGGRGEQYF.

This clone was counted once. The chain joins TRBV5-7 to TRBJ2-2; D assignment may be TRBD1 or TRBD2 (5 bases each). Being an ORF, TRBV5-7 has a function that is uncertain. The CDR3 runs to 15 residues. V gave up 4 bases and J gave up 4 bases, with 14 bases separating them. The CDR3 is CASSLGPACTGELFF. CDR3 DNA sequence: TGTGCCAGCAGCCTGGGACCTGCTTGCACCGGGGAGCTGTTTTTT.

This sequence joins TRBV19 and TRBJ1-4; 7 bases are shared with TRBD1. V dropped 4 bases and J dropped 8; count of bases not matched to a gene: 10. Germline values: CDR1 LNHDA, CDR2 SQIVND (reference sequence). This CDR3 region has 15 residues. The CDR3 region has the DNA TGTGCCAGTAGTACTACAACAGGGGCAAGAGAAAAACTGTTTTTT. It specifies CASSTTTGAREKLFF.

J is TRBJ1-5 and V is TRBV27; 10 bases agree with TRBD1. The V gene's germline CDR1 is MNHEY and CDR2 SMNVEV (reference sequence). The CDR3 runs 15 residues. V lost 5 bases and J lost 6; bases outside the gene matches: 7. The CDR3 DNA reads TGTGCCAGCAGTCCAGGGACAGGGGAGGCTCAGCCCCAGCATTTT. Its translation: CASSPGTGEAQPQHF.

The rearrangement joins TRBV12-3 or TRBV12-4 to TRBJ1-2, with unresolved D. V lost 2 bases, J lost 7 bases, and 11 bases lay in between. CDR3 size: 13 residues. The CDR3 DNA follows: TGTGCCAGCAGTTTAATCCGGGGTGGTGGCTACACCTTC. Translated: CASSLIRGGGYTF.

V usage is TRBV25-1 and J usage is TRBJ1-5, with 8 positions matching TRBD1. J was trimmed by 5 bases and V by 3 bases; bases with no gene match: 3. The CDR3 loop spans 14 amino acids. The germline CDR1 and CDR2 sequences are MGHDK and SYGVNS. The CDR3 is CASSDLQGDQPQHF. In nucleotides, the CDR3 is TGTGCCAGCAGTGATTTACAGGGGGATCAGCCCCAGCATTTT.

The chain has TRBV15 and TRBJ2-7; TRBD2 might be the D (5 bases). Deletions cut 0 bases from V and 3 bases from J, with 12 bases between. The CDR3 is 15 amino acids. Germline V CDR1 and CDR2: LNHNV, YYDKDF (reference sequence). The CDR3 DNA is TGTGCCACCAGCAGAGATTTTGCCGGGAACTACGAGCAGTACTTC. It encodes CATSRDFAGNYEQYF.

The chain carries TRBV6-2 or TRBV6-3 and TRBJ2-5; 9 bases agree with TRBD1. The germline V gene encodes CDR1 MNHEY and CDR2 SVGEGT. The CDR3 extends over 14 amino acids. V lost 4 bases to trimming and J lost 7 bases; unmatched junction nucleotides: 7. The CDR3 bases are TGTGCCAGCAGTTCTTGGACAGGGGACGCGACCCAGTACTTC. Translating it yields CASSSWTGDATQYF.

The chain combines TRBV9 with TRBJ2-1; D may be TRBD2 (6 bases). The CDR3 spans 13 residues. Trimming took off 3 bases at V and 7 bases at J, with 11 bases between the two ends. Germline V gene data show CDR1 as SGDLS and CDR2 as YYNGEE. The CDR3 reads CASSAGLGNEQFF. The CDR3 DNA is TGTGCCAGCAGCGCGGGACTTGGGAATGAGCAGTTCTTC.

The chain links TRBV7-9 to TRBJ1-1; no definite D call. Trimming shortened V by 1 base and J by 0 bases, and 9 bases separated the two germline ends. This CDR3 contains 15 residues. Germline lookup yields CDR1 SEHNR and CDR2 FQNEAQ (reference sequence). The CDR3 spells CASSLDGKVNTEAFF. In DNA form, the CDR3 reads TGTGCCAGCAGCTTAGACGGGAAAGTGAACACTGAAGCTTTCTTT.

This clone appeared a single time. This rearrangement joins TRBV4-2 to TRBJ2-5; a possible D gene is TRBD2 (6 bases). The germline V gene encodes CDR1 LGHNA and CDR2 YNFKEQ. The CDR3 covers 15 residues. Between the trimmed V and J ends, which lost 4 bases and 5 bases, there was a span of 17 bases. The CDR3 loop reads CASSRPEGRLETQYF. CDR3 in DNA: TGTGCCAGCAGCCGACCAGAAGGGAGGCTCGAGACCCAGTACTTC.

The J gene is TRBJ2-3, the V gene TRBV27; D unresolved. Germline-derived CDR1 and CDR2 are MNHEY and SMNVEV (reference sequence). The CDR3 spans 13 residues. V was pared by 7 bases and J by 2 bases, with 10 bases between. The CDR3 bases are TGTGCCAGCATTCAGCGTAACACAGATACGCAGTATTTT. It encodes CASIQRNTDTQYF.

The chain is built from TRBV28 and TRBJ1-5; 7 bases fit TRBD1. Germline-derived CDR1 and CDR2 are MDHEN and SYDVKM. Trimming cost V 4 bases and J 7 bases; bases outside gene matches: 10. The length of the CDR3 is 15 residues. CDR3 nucleotides: TGTGCCAGCAGTTGGCAGGCAGGGGGAGAGCAGCCCCAGCATTTT. It yields the protein CASSWQAGGEQPQHF. Drawing the rest from reference TRBV28 and TRBJ1-5, the complete variable domain is DVKVTQSSRYLVKRTGEKVFLECVQDMDHENMFWYRQDPGLGLRLIYFSYDVKMKEKGDIPEGYSVSREKKERFSLILESASTNQTSMYLCASSWQAGGEQPQHFGDGTRLSIL.

The CDR3 nucleotides are TGTGCCAGCAGTGCATACAGGGGTTCCTACAATGAGCAGTTCTTC. Amino acid sequence: CASSAYRGSYNEQFF. The chain couples TRBV6-4 to TRBJ2-1, with TRBD1 identical over 7 bases. The CDR3 covers 15 residues. Trimming cost V 4 bases and J 1 base; bases outside gene matches: 4. Germline CDR1 MRHNA, CDR2 SNTAGT.

This clone was seen once. The chain employs TRBV3-1 (or the pseudogene TRBV3-2) and TRBJ1-1; D gene unclear. Germline CDR1 reads LGHDT; CDR2 reads YNNKEL (reference sequence). Deletions cut 1 base from V and 0 bases from J, with 12 bases between. This CDR3 has 16 amino acids. Written as DNA, the CDR3 is TGTGCCAGCAGCCAAGTTGGTTGGACGCTGAACACTGAAGCTTTCTTT. Amino acids: CASSQVGWTLNTEAFF.

The chain employs TRBV2 and TRBJ2-2; 7 positions match TRBD1. Germline V lookup: CDR1 SNHLY, CDR2 FYNNEI. The CDR3 is 15 amino acids. The V and J ends lost 5 bases and 3 bases, in that order; junction bases with no gene match: 6. CDR3 bases: TGTGCCAGCAGTAGGGGACAGCTATACACCGGGGAGCTGTTTTTT. Protein sequence: CASSRGQLYTGELFF.

This sequence joins TRBV5-1 and TRBJ2-1; the match to TRBD2 covers 10 bases. Per germline, CDR1 SGHRS and CDR2 YFSETQ. This CDR3 has 15 residues. With 0 bases clipped from V and 7 bases from J, the junction kept 4 bases outside the gene matches. This CDR3 reads CASSLEGLAFNEQFF. The CDR3 coding sequence is TGCGCCAGCAGCTTGGAGGGACTAGCGTTTAATGAGCAGTTCTTC.